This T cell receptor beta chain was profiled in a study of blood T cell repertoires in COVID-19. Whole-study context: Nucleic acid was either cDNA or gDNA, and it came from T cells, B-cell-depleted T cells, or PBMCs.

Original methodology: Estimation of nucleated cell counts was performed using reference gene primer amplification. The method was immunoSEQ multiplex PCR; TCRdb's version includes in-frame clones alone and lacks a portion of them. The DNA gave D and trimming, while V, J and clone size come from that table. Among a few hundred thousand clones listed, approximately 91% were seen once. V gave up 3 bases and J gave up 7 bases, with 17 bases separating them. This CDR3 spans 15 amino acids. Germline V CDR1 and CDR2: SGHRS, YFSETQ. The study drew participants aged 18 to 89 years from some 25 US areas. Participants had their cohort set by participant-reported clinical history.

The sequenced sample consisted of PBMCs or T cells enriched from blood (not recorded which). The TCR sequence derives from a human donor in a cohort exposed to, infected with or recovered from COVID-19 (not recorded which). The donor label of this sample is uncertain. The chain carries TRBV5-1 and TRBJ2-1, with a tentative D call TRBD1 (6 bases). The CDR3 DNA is TGCGCCAGCAGCTGGGGGCTCGATATGGGAAATGAGCAGTTCTTC. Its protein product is CASSWGLDMGNEQFF.